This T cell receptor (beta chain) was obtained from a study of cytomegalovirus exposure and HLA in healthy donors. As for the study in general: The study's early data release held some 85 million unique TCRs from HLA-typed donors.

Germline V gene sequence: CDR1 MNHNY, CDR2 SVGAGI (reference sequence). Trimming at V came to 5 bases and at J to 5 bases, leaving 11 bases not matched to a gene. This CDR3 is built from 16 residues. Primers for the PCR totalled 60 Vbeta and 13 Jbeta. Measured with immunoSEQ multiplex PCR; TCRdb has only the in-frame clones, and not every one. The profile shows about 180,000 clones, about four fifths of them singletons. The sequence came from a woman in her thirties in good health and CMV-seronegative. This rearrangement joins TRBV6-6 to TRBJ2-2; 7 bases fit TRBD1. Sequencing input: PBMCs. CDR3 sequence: CASSPAGTAGTGELFF. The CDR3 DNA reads TGTGCCAGCAGTCCAGCCGGGACAGCAGGTACCGGGGAGCTGTTTTTT.